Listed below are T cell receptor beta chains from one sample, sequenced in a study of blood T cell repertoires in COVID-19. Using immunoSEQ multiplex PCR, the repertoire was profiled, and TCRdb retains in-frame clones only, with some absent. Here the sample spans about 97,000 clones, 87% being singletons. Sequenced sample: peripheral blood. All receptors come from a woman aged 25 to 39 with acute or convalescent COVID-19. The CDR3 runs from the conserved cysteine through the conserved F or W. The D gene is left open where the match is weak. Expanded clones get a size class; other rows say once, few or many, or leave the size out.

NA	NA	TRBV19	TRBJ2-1	CASSRYNEQFF	TGTGCCAGTAGCAGGTACAATGAGCAGTTCTTC
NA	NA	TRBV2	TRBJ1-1	CASNREGGTEAFF	TGTGCCAGCAATAGAGAGGGTGGGACTGAAGCTTTCTTT
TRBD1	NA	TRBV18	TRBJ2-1	CASLSQGSSYNEQFF	TGTGCCAGCCTTTCACAGGGGAGCTCCTACAATGAGCAGTTCTTC
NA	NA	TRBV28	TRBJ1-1	CASSLQTRVVKAFF	TGTGCCAGCAGTTTACAGACGCGGGTTGTTAAAGCTTTCTTT
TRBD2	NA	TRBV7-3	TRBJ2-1	CASRPTSGGLNEQFF	TGTGCCAGCAGACCTACTAGCGGGGGGCTCAATGAGCAGTTCTTC
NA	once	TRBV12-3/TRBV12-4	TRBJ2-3	CASRRLRTDTQYF	TGTGCCAGCAGGAGGCTACGCACAGATACGCAGTATTTT
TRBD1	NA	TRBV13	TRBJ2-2	CASSSYRGGNTGELFF	TGTGCCAGCAGCTCATACAGGGGTGGGAACACCGGGGAGCTGTTTTTT
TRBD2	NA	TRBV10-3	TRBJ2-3	CAIRPGLATTDTQYF	TGTGCCATCAGACCGGGACTAGCGACCACAGATACGCAGTATTTT
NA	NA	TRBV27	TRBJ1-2	CASSLSPGANYGYTF	TGTGCCAGCAGTTTATCGCCAGGGGCTAACTATGGCTACACCTTC
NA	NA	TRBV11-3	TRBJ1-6	CASSLDGLNNSPLHF	TGTGCCAGCAGCTTGGACGGACTGAATAATTCACCCCTCCACTTT
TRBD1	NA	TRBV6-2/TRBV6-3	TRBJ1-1	CASSPRTGGGTEAFF	TGTGCCAGCAGTCCAAGGACAGGGGGCGGCACTGAAGCTTTCTTT
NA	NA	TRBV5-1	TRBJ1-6	CASSLRDSPLHF	TGCGCCAGCAGCTTGCGGGATTCACCCCTCCACTTT
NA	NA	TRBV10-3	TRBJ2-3	CAISEISPGVTDTQYF	TGTGCCATCAGTGAGATATCTCCCGGTGTGACAGATACGCAGTATTTT
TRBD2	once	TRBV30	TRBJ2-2	CAWSSGGSNTGELFF	TGTGCCTGGAGTAGCGGGGGGTCGAACACCGGGGAGCTGTTTTTT
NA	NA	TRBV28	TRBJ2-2	CASRYRVDGELFF	TGTGCCAGCAGATACAGGGTCGACGGGGAGCTGTTTTTT
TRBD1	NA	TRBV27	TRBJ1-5	CASSPDRDNQPQHF	TGTGCCAGCAGTCCCGACAGGGACAATCAGCCCCAGCATTTT
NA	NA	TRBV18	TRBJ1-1	CASSPPNTGAFF	TGTGCCAGCTCACCACCTAATACCGGAGCTTTCTTT
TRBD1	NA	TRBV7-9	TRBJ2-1	CASSPSGGNEQFF	TGTGCCAGCAGCCCCTCAGGGGGCAATGAGCAGTTCTTC
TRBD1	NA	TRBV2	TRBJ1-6	CASSDLARGVNSPLHF	TGTGCCAGCAGTGACTTGGCCAGGGGGGTTAATTCACCCCTCCACTTT
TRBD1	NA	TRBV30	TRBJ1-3	CAWSEQGYTIYF	TGTGCCTGGAGTGAACAGGGGTACACCATATATTTT
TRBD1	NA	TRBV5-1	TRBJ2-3	CASRRGLTDTQYF	TGCGCCAGCAGAAGGGGGCTTACAGATACGCAGTATTTT
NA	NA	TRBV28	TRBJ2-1	CASSPTPRGYNEQFF	TGTGCCAGCAGTCCTACGCCCCGGGGGTACAATGAGCAGTTCTTC
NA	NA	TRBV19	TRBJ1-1	CASMSGGAPEAFF	TGTGCCAGTATGTCGGGGGGAGCCCCTGAAGCTTTCTTT
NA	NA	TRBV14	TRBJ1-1	CASKSLNTEAFF	TGTGCCAGCAAGAGCTTGAACACTGAAGCTTTCTTT
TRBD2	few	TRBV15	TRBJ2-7	CATSNIAGLSYEQYF	TGTGCCACCAGCAATATAGCGGGGCTCTCCTACGAGCAGTACTTC
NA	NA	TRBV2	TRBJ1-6	CASSGVRDSPLHF	TGTGCCAGCAGTGGAGTACGGGATTCACCCCTCCACTTT
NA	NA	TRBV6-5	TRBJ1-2	CASSSLIYNYGYTF	TGTGCCAGCAGCTCACTTATTTATAACTATGGCTACACCTTC
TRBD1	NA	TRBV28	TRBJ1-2	CASSFADRVISYGYTF	TGTGCCAGCAGTTTTGCAGACAGGGTAATAAGCTATGGCTACACCTTC
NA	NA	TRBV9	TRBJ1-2	CASSSLVHPNVGYTF	TGTGCCAGCAGCTCCCTAGTCCACCCAAATGTGGGCTACACCTTC
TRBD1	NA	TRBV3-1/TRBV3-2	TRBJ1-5	CASSLGTVNLGVQPQHF	TGTGCCAGCAGCCTCGGGACAGTAAACCTGGGGGTCCAGCCCCAGCATTTT
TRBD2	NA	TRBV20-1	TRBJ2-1	CSASGGAYNEQFF	TGCAGTGCTAGTGGGGGGGCCTACAATGAGCAGTTCTTC
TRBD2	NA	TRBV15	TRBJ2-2	CATSRERSSGGHPRELFF	TGTGCCACCAGCAGAGAGAGGTCTAGCGGGGGACACCCGAGGGAGCTGTTTTTT
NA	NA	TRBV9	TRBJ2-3	CASSVDGGDTQYF	TGTGCCAGCAGCGTAGACGGCGGAGATACGCAGTATTTT